The rows below give T cell receptor beta chains drawn from one sample of a study of vaccination effects on CD4 cells after COVID-19. Their target antigens are unknown. Using immunoSEQ multiplex PCR, the repertoire was profiled, and TCRdb retains in-frame clones only, with some absent. The sample shows just under 75,000 clones, 73% of them seen only once. This material consisted of CD4+ T cells from PBMCs cultured without peptide, taken after COVID-19 vaccination. The source is a human donor who received a COVID-19 vaccine. Each CDR3 is given with its conserved first and last residue. A D gene is named only where the DNA matches it firmly. The size of a clone is reported for some rows only, either as once, few or many, or as a class for expanded clones.

.,.,TRBV18,TRBJ2-1,TGTGCCAGCTCACCAGCGGGGGCCCGGGCGGAGGAGCAGTTCTTC,CASSPAGARAEEQFF
.,.,TRBV18,TRBJ2-3,TGTGCCAGCTCACCAGGGCTTTCAGATACGCAGTATTTT,CASSPGLSDTQYF
.,.,TRBV14,TRBJ1-2,TGTGCCAGCAGCCAAGATTTGCGGGGTGTCTATGGCTACACCTTC,CASSQDLRGVYGYTF
.,.,TRBV19,TRBJ1-4,TGTGCCAGTAGTCTCGGGACGGTAGAAAAACTGTTTTTT,CASSLGTVEKLFF
.,.,TRBV4-1,TRBJ1-2,TGCGCCAGCAGCCAAGACGTCAGCTTATATGGCTACACCTTC,CASSQDVSLYGYTF
.,.,TRBV6-1,TRBJ1-2,TGTGCCAGCAGTGAGGAGGGCCCCAACTATGGCTACACCTTC,CASSEEGPNYGYTF
.,.,TRBV27,TRBJ2-2,TGTGCCAGCAGTTTCCCACAGCTTAACACCGGGGAGCTGTTTTTT,CASSFPQLNTGELFF
.,.,TRBV9,TRBJ2-3,TGTGCCAGCAGCGTAGGAAGTAGCGTGGGCACAGATACGCAGTATTTT,CASSVGSSVGTDTQYF
.,.,TRBV3-1/TRBV3-2,TRBJ1-5,TGTGCCAGCAGCCAAATGAGAGGGAGCAATCAGCCCCAGCATTTT,CASSQMRGSNQPQHF
.,.,TRBV18,TRBJ2-1,TGTGCCAGCTCACCAGACCGACACGATGAGCAGTTCTTC,CASSPDRHDEQFF
.,.,TRBV19,TRBJ1-5,TGTGCCAGTAGTACCCCAACGGGGGTTCTGAATCAGCCCCAGCATTTT,CASSTPTGVLNQPQHF
TRBD1,.,TRBV5-6,TRBJ1-5,TGTGCCAGCAGCCCATGGGACAGGGAGCATCAGCCCCAGCATTTT,CASSPWDREHQPQHF
TRBD1,.,TRBV5-6,TRBJ1-6,TGTGCCAGCAGCTTCACAGGGGTTTCGAATTCACCCCTCCACTTT,CASSFTGVSNSPLHF
.,.,TRBV6-5,TRBJ1-5,TGTGCCAGCAGTAGCGGCAGGGGTGATCAGCCCCAGCATTTT,CASSSGRGDQPQHF
TRBD1,.,TRBV5-1,TRBJ2-6,TGCGCCAGCAGCGGTGACAGGGCTGGGGCCAACGTCCTGACTTTC,CASSGDRAGANVLTF
.,.,TRBV3-1/TRBV3-2,TRBJ2-5,TGTGCCAGCAGCCAAGATGGTTTGAGGGGGGCGCGTCACCAGTACTTC,CASSQDGLRGARHQYF
.,.,TRBV7-9,TRBJ2-1,TGTGCCAGCAGCTTAGTTTTGGGGAATGAGCAGTTCTTC,CASSLVLGNEQFF
.,.,TRBV19,TRBJ2-5,TGTGCCAGTAGCCCGACAGTGGGTGAGACCCAGTACTTC,CASSPTVGETQYF
.,.,TRBV3-1/TRBV3-2,TRBJ1-4,TGTGCCAGCAGCCAAGGGCTGACTCGTACTAATGAAAAACTGTTTTTT,CASSQGLTRTNEKLFF
TRBD1,few,TRBV18,TRBJ1-5,TGTGCCAGCTCACCCGGAGAGGGGGCGAATCAGCCCCAGCATTTT,CASSPGEGANQPQHF
.,once,TRBV24-1,TRBJ1-5,TGTGCCACCAAGTTTTTCGGACTGCCTAGCAATCAGCCCCAGCATTTT,CATKFFGLPSNQPQHF
.,.,TRBV5-1,TRBJ1-2,TGCGCCAGCAGCTTGGGTAGGGACGGAGGCTACACCTTC,CASSLGRDGGYTF
.,few,TRBV28,TRBJ2-2,TGTGCCAGCAGTTGGGGTCCCAACACCGGGGAGCTGTTTTTT,CASSWGPNTGELFF
.,.,TRBV9,TRBJ2-2,TGTGCCAGCAGCGTGGCGGGCCTGAACACCGGGGAGCTGTTTTTT,CASSVAGLNTGELFF
TRBD1,once,TRBV28,TRBJ1-2,TGTGCCACCGGGACAGGTCCGGGGGCTAACTATGGCTACACCTTC,CATGTGPGANYGYTF
.,few,TRBV11-3,TRBJ2-3,TGTGCCAGCAGCGGAAGCACAGATACGCAGTATTTT,CASSGSTDTQYF
.,.,TRBV3-1/TRBV3-2,TRBJ1-6,TGTGCCAGCAGCCAGGGTCTATTATCACCCCTCCACTTT,CASSQGLLSPLHF
TRBD1,.,TRBV5-1,TRBJ2-5,TGCGCCAGCAGCTTCCGGGACAGGGGGCAAGAGACCCAGTACTTC,CASSFRDRGQETQYF
.,.,TRBV6-6,TRBJ2-3,TGTGCCAGCATGGGACTTCGCACAGATACGCAGTATTTT,CASMGLRTDTQYF
.,few,TRBV6-5,TRBJ2-5,TGTGCCAGCACCCGACCAAAGGACCAAGAGACCCAGTACTTC,CASTRPKDQETQYF
TRBD1,.,TRBV5-6,TRBJ1-6,TGTGCCAGCACCAGGGGGGCAGGATATTCACCCCTCCACTTT,CASTRGAGYSPLHF
.,few,TRBV29-1,TRBJ1-2,TGCAGCGTCCCTCCCCAGGGCGGGGGTGGTGGCTACACCTTC,CSVPPQGGGGGYTF
.,.,TRBV19,TRBJ1-3,TGTGCCAGTAGTGACTCCGGGACCAACACCATATATTTT,CASSDSGTNTIYF
.,.,TRBV7-9,TRBJ1-1,TGTGCCAGCAGCCTCTTCGATGGGACTGAAGCTTTCTTT,CASSLFDGTEAFF
.,few,TRBV7-3,TRBJ1-6,TGTGCCAGCAGCTTAACTCCGGGACAAAATTCACCCCTCCACTTT,CASSLTPGQNSPLHF
TRBD1,few,TRBV6-6,TRBJ1-3,TGTGCCAGCAGTCAGCCCTGGGACAGGGGGCTTGGAAACACCATATATTTT,CASSQPWDRGLGNTIYF
.,.,TRBV7-9,TRBJ1-1,TGTGCCAGCAGCTCAGTATGGACAATGAACACTGAAGCTTTCTTT,CASSSVWTMNTEAFF
TRBD2,.,TRBV19,TRBJ2-5,TGTGCCAGTAGTAAGCTAGCGGGAAGCCAAGAGACCCAGTACTTC,CASSKLAGSQETQYF
TRBD1,few,TRBV28,TRBJ2-4,TGTGCCAGCAGTTTATCCGGACAGGGGGCAGCCAAAAACATTCAGTACTTC,CASSLSGQGAAKNIQYF